A selection of T cell receptor beta chains follows, all from one sample in a study of blood T cell repertoires in COVID-19. Sequencing used immunoSEQ multiplex PCR; TCRdb keeps in-frame clones, though not all of them. The table has approximately 210,000 clones, about 83% seen once. Sequences were obtained from peripheral blood. These receptor sequences come from a woman aged 50 to 65 with acute or convalescent COVID-19. The CDR3 runs from the conserved cysteine through the conserved F or W. D genes are given only for firm matches. Clone size is not always given. Where it is, it says once, few, many or a class for expanded clones.

V gene: TRBV28
D gene: .
J gene: TRBJ2-7
clone size: few
CDR3 protein: CASSLAGYYEQYF
CDR3 DNA: TGTGCCAGCAGTTTAGCGGGATACTACGAGCAGTACTTC

V gene: TRBV4-2
D gene: TRBD2
J gene: TRBJ2-3
clone size: .
CDR3 protein: CASSQERTSTDTQYF
CDR3 DNA: TGTGCCAGCAGCCAAGAACGGACTAGTACAGATACGCAGTATTTT

V gene: TRBV27
D gene: .
J gene: TRBJ2-7
clone size: .
CDR3 protein: CASSLRGSYEQYF
CDR3 DNA: TGTGCCAGCAGTTTAAGGGGCTCCTACGAGCAGTACTTC

V gene: TRBV10-1
D gene: .
J gene: TRBJ2-3
clone size: .
CDR3 protein: CASSEPGTTDTQYF
CDR3 DNA: TGCGCCAGCAGTGAGCCGGGAACTACAGATACGCAGTATTTT

V gene: TRBV6-5
D gene: .
J gene: TRBJ2-3
clone size: .
CDR3 protein: CASSYSEHLTDTQYF
CDR3 DNA: TGTGCCAGCAGTTACTCAGAACACCTCACAGATACGCAGTATTTT

V gene: TRBV28
D gene: .
J gene: TRBJ2-7
clone size: .
CDR3 protein: CASSFAPARQYF
CDR3 DNA: TGTGCCAGCAGTTTCGCCCCAGCTAGGCAGTACTTC

V gene: TRBV12-1
D gene: .
J gene: TRBJ2-1
clone size: .
CDR3 protein: CASSSGLAGEIGEQFF
CDR3 DNA: TGTGCCAGCAGCTCCGGACTAGCGGGAGAGATTGGTGAGCAGTTCTTC

V gene: TRBV27
D gene: TRBD1
J gene: TRBJ2-7
clone size: .
CDR3 protein: CASSLGQASSYEQYF
CDR3 DNA: TGTGCCAGCAGTTTAGGACAGGCTAGCTCCTACGAGCAGTACTTC

V gene: TRBV19
D gene: TRBD1
J gene: TRBJ2-5
clone size: .
CDR3 protein: CASSISVKIQGIEETQYF
CDR3 DNA: TGTGCCAGTAGTATCTCCGTAAAAATACAGGGGATCGAGGAGACCCAGTACTTC

V gene: TRBV6-5
D gene: .
J gene: TRBJ2-5
clone size: few
CDR3 protein: CASSLRGGQETQYF
CDR3 DNA: TGTGCCAGCAGTTTGAGAGGAGGACAAGAGACCCAGTACTTC

V gene: TRBV2
D gene: TRBD1
J gene: TRBJ1-2
clone size: .
CDR3 protein: CASSAGTAGFSNYGYTF
CDR3 DNA: TGTGCCAGCAGTGCAGGGACAGCCGGTTTCTCTAACTATGGCTACACCTTC

V gene: TRBV3-1/TRBV3-2
D gene: .
J gene: TRBJ2-3
clone size: .
CDR3 protein: CASSQETVADTQYF
CDR3 DNA: TGTGCCAGCAGCCAAGAAACTGTCGCAGATACGCAGTATTTT

V gene: TRBV15
D gene: .
J gene: TRBJ2-7
clone size: once
CDR3 protein: CATSRDTADSYEQYF
CDR3 DNA: TGTGCCACCAGCAGAGATACCGCAGATTCCTACGAGCAGTACTTC

V gene: TRBV27
D gene: TRBD1
J gene: TRBJ2-2
clone size: .
CDR3 protein: CASTSQGQGVAGELFF
CDR3 DNA: TGTGCCAGCACTAGCCAGGGACAGGGGGTCGCCGGGGAGCTGTTTTTT

V gene: TRBV28
D gene: .
J gene: TRBJ1-3
clone size: .
CDR3 protein: CASSFGGSSGNTIYF
CDR3 DNA: TGTGCCAGCAGTTTCGGCGGCAGCTCTGGAAACACCATATATTTT

V gene: TRBV28
D gene: .
J gene: TRBJ2-5
clone size: .
CDR3 protein: CASTPGSKETQYF
CDR3 DNA: TGTGCCAGTACTCCCGGGTCCAAAGAGACCCAGTACTTC

V gene: TRBV2
D gene: TRBD1
J gene: TRBJ2-7
clone size: .
CDR3 protein: CASSTGTGSPYEQYF
CDR3 DNA: TGTGCCAGCAGTACCGGGACAGGGTCTCCATACGAGCAGTACTTC

V gene: TRBV5-5
D gene: .
J gene: TRBJ2-7
clone size: .
CDR3 protein: CASSLVGREGHEQYF
CDR3 DNA: TGTGCCAGCAGCTTGGTGGGTCGGGAAGGCCACGAGCAGTACTTC

V gene: TRBV24-1
D gene: TRBD1
J gene: TRBJ2-3
clone size: .
CDR3 protein: CATSDFGGTGIADTQYF
CDR3 DNA: TGTGCCACCAGTGATTTCGGCGGGACAGGGATCGCAGATACGCAGTATTTT

V gene: TRBV1
D gene: .
J gene: TRBJ1-2
clone size: .
CDR3 protein: CTSSRRDRGNYGYTF
CDR3 DNA: TGCACCAGCAGCCGCCGGGACAGGGGAAACTATGGCTACACCTTC

V gene: TRBV6-1
D gene: .
J gene: TRBJ2-7
clone size: .
CDR3 protein: CASSEAWGQNYEQYF
CDR3 DNA: TGTGCCAGCAGTGAAGCCTGGGGCCAAAACTACGAGCAGTACTTC

V gene: TRBV4-1
D gene: .
J gene: TRBJ2-1
clone size: .
CDR3 protein: CASSHLYNEQFF
CDR3 DNA: TGCGCCAGCAGCCACCTATACAATGAGCAGTTCTTC

V gene: TRBV15
D gene: TRBD1
J gene: TRBJ2-7
clone size: .
CDR3 protein: CATSRGQGGEQYF
CDR3 DNA: TGTGCCACCAGCAGAGGACAGGGCGGCGAGCAGTACTTC